This entry concerns a single T cell receptor (beta chain). This clonotype was recorded a few times. What this receptor recognizes is not known. There are no base qualities to consult, and no much larger clone falls within one base. The sample belongs to a study of blood T cells in healthy people across ages (dated by TCRdb to the mid-2010s). Looking at the study overall: In model experiments, roughly one uniquely barcoded TCR beta cDNA molecule per two T cells was captured by template switching. The donors were split into four age groups: young (average 16 years), middle-aged (39), aged (over 55) and long-lived (about 74). To track age-related changes in TCR beta repertoire diversity, the study relied on deep sequencing normalized with unique cDNA molecular identifiers. Using the same blood draw, the study looked at two additional independent replicas of 1 million unique cDNA reads for two donors, one aged 18 to 30 and the other aged 80 or older. General findings and caveats noted by the study authors: Conclusive comparison of naive and antigen-experienced compartments was prevented by the profiling of bulk unsorted PBMCs. As age increased, observed TCR beta diversity per million T cells dropped in a roughly linear way, and a significant reduction was already evident by age roughly 36. The long-lived group showed more naive CD4+ T cells, fewer expanded clones and increased TCR diversity than the aged group, suggesting age selection. Estimates of total diversity from one million sequenced T cells were regarded as lower bounds and underestimates. Observed TCR beta diversity correlated strongly with the percentage of naive T cells measured by flow cytometry. Because donor CMV infection status was unknown, age-related changes in expanded clonotypes were potentially confounded.

The germline V gene supplies CDR1 MNHEY and CDR2 SVGEGT. Trimming at the junction amounts to 1 base on V and 0 bases on J, and the germline ends lie 7 bases apart. The CDR3 starts with the cysteine, ends with the phenylalanine, and has 15 residues. The CDR3 DNA has 45 bases and is translated from base 1. The method behind the library was 5' RACE. Sequencing instrument: Illumina HiSeq 2500. A second roughly 6 to 12 cycle PCR used a sample-barcoded 5' primer and a J-beta primer mix. Each TCR beta cDNA molecule received a unique molecular identifier from a template-switch 5' adaptor carrying 12 random nucleotides. Each sample yielded at least 3 million CDR3-containing paired-end reads. First-strand cDNA was synthesized from all RNA with the Mint cDNA synthesis kit, primed by a TRBC-specific oligonucleotide. After uracil-DNA glycosylase treatment, a first 18-cycle PCR used universal primers M1SS and BC2_uni_R on all cDNA. The source study handled its data this way. For normalization, 1 million high-quality reads were randomly selected from each sample, with every read carrying a distinct molecular identifier. Reads sharing molecular identifiers were discarded rather than binned into consensus sequences. CDR3 identification, clonotype clustering and error correction used MiTCR with a Q25 quality threshold and the strictest error-elimination algorithm. A nonparametric unseen species model using Euler transformation provided a lower-bound estimate of total TCR beta diversity. Through fastp at Q25 and MiXCR, TCRdb rebuilt clones from the public reads, retaining in-frame beta chains. Every distinct CDR3 protein forms one entry, paired with its most common genes and DNA. TCRdb's processing, not the study's, gives the V and J calls here. The sample records more than 900,000 distinct CDR3 sequences, less than 25% of which are singletons. The ten largest account for around 0.75% of the sample.

The roughly 39 donors, aged roughly 6 to 90 years, were systemically healthy Caucasian individuals from Russia. Roughly 10 milliliters of peripheral blood were drawn from each donor into EDTA-treated Vacutainer tubes. Ficoll-Paque density-gradient centrifugation was used to isolate PBMCs, with at least 6 million per sample. Total RNA, at least 6 micrograms per sample, was extracted from PBMCs with Trizol reagent. Naive CD45RAhigh/CD27high T cell percentages were measured by flow cytometry on a PBMC aliquot from every donor. This sample was shared with a second study, whose subject was T cells of mothers and their children. As the second study states: The donors were nine systemically healthy Caucasian individuals, made up of three mothers and their six children. cDNA synthesis consumed the entire amount of extracted RNA, loaded at roughly 1.5 ug RNA in each 15 ul reaction. In the second PCR, sample barcodes and 2-4 random nucleotides were introduced via the M1S primer. Over 8.5 million TCR beta CDR3 reads came from each mother, compared with 2.5 million to 3.5 million reads from each child. In both related and unrelated pairs, thymic selection shapes the output of TCR recombination in a similar way, with inherited differences having only a minor effect. Normalized repertoire overlap was always found to be slightly, but never significantly, higher in related mother-child pairs than in unrelated mother-child pairs. With a sensitivity of about 100 clones per million clonotypes, no persistent microchimeric T cell clones were detected. The study used deep NGS to compare TCR beta repertoires of mothers and children, seeking features distinguishing related mother-child pairs from unrelated individuals. On average, the children were approximately 12 +/- 4 years old, while the mothers were about 38 +/- 4 years old. After adapters were ligated using NEBNext reagents, the libraries underwent 100+100 nt paired-end sequencing on an Illumina HiSeq 2000. To prevent cross-contamination, the mother and child libraries were prepared one month apart and sequenced in separate runs. For each donor, somewhere between about 450,000 and 2,200,000 distinct TCR beta clonotypes were identified. Naive TCR beta clonotypes were estimated from low-frequency clonotypes matched to each donor's FACS-determined naive share, without sorting.

Sample: blood. The V and J segments used are TRBV6-2 or TRBV6-3 and TRBJ2-1; TRBD2 is perhaps the D gene, given 6 matching bases. The receptor was isolated from a girl aged 2 to 10 in good health. This receptor has the CDR3 CASSYYGSSYNEQFF. The bases are TGTGCCAGCAGTTACTACGGGAGCTCCTACAATGAGCAGTTCTTC.